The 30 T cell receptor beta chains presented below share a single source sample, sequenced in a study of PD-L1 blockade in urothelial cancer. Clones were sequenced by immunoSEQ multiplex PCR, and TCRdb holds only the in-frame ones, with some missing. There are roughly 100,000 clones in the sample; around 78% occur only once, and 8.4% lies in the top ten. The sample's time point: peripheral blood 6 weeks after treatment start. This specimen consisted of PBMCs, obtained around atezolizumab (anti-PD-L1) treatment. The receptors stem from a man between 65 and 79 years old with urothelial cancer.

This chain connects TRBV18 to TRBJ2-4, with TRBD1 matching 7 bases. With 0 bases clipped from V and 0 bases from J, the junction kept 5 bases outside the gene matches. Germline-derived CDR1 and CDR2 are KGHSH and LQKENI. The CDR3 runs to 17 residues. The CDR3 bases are TGTGCCAGCTCACCACCGGGACAGCACATAGCCAAAAACATTCAGTACTTC. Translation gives CASSPPGQHIAKNIQYF.

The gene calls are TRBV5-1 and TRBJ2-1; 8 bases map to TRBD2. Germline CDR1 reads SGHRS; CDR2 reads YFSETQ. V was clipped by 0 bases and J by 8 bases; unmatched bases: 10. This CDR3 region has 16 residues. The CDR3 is CASSLAIREGHDEQFF. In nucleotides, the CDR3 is TGCGCCAGCAGCTTGGCCATCCGGGAGGGCCATGATGAGCAGTTCTTC.

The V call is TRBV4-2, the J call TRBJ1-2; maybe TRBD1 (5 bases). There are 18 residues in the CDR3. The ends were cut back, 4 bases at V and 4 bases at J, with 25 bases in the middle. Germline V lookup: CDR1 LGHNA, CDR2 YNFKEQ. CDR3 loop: CASSRDRDLGSLGYGYTF. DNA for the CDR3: TGTGCCAGCAGCCGAGATCGGGACCTCGGGAGCCTAGGCTATGGCTACACCTTC.

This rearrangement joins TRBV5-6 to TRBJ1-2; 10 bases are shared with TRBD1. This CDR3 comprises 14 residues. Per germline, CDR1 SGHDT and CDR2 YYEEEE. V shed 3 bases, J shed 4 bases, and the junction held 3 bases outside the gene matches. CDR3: CASSWTGGSYGYTF. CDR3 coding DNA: TGTGCCAGCAGCTGGACAGGGGGAAGCTATGGCTACACCTTC.

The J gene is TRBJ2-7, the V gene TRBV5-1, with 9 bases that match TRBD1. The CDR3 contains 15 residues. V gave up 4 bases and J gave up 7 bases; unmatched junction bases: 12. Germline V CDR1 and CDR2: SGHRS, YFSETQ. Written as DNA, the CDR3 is TGCGCCAGCAGCCTCCTACAGGGGGCAGAGTATGAGCAGTACTTC. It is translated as CASSLLQGAEYEQYF.

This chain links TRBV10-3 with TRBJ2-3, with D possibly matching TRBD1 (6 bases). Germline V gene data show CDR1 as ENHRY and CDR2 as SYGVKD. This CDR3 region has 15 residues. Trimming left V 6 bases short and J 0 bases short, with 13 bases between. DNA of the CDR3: TGTGCCATCAGAGGATACAGGGAAAGCACAGATACGCAGTATTTT. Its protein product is CAIRGYRESTDTQYF.

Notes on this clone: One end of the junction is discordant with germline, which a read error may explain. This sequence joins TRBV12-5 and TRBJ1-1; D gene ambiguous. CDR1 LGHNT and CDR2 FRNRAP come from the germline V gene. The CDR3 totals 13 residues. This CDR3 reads CASGLEPNAEAFF. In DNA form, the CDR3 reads TGTGCTAGTGGTTTAGAGCCGAACGCTGAAGCTTTCTTT.

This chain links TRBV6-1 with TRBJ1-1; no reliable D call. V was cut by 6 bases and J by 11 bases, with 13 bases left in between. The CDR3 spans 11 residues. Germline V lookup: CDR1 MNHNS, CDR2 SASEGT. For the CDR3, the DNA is TGTGCCAGCAGCGAGGATGGTGGGGCTTTCTTT. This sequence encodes CASSEDGGAFF.

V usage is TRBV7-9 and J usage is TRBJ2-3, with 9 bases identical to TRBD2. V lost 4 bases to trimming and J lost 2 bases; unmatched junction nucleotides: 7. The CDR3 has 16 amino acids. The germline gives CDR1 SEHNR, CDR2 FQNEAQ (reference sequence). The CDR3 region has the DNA TGTGCCAGCAGCTACGCGGGGGGGAGTAACACAGATACGCAGTATTTT. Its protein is CASSYAGGSNTDTQYF.

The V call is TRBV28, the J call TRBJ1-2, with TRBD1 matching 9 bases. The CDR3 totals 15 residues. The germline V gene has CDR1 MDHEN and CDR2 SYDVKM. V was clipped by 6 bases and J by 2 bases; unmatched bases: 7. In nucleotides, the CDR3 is TGTGCCAGCAGCCTAGGACAGGGGCTGAACTATGGCTACACCTTC. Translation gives CASSLGQGLNYGYTF.

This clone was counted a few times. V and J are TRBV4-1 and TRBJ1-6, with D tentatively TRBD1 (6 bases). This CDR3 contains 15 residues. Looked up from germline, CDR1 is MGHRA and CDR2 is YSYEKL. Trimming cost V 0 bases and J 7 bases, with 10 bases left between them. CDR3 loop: CASSQDPGENSPLHF. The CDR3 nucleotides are TGCGCCAGCAGCCAAGATCCAGGGGAGAATTCACCCCTCCACTTT.

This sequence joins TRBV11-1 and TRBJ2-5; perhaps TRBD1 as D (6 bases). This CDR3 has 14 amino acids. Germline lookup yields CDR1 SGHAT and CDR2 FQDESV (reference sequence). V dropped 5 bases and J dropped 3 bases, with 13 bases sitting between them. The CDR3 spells CASSRQWTEETQYF. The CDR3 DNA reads TGTGCCAGCAGCCGACAGTGGACAGAAGAGACCCAGTACTTC.

The CDR3 region has the DNA TGTGCCAGCAGCTTGGACAGGTTCTCCTACAATGAGCAGTTCTTC. Its protein is CASSLDRFSYNEQFF. J is TRBJ2-1 and V is TRBV11-2, with 7 bases lining up with TRBD1. The V gene's germline CDR1 is SGHAT and CDR2 FQNNGV. After removal of 3 bases from V and 0 bases from J, the junction contained 2 bases not matched to a gene. This CDR3 has 15 amino acids. The variable domain in full, with the rest retrieved from reference TRBV11-2 and TRBJ2-1, is EAGVAQSPRYKIIEKRQSVAFWCNPISGHATLYWYQQILGQGPKLLIQFQNNGVVDDSQLPKDRFSAERLKGVDSTLKIQPAKLEDSAVYLCASSLDRFSYNEQFFGPGTRLTVL.

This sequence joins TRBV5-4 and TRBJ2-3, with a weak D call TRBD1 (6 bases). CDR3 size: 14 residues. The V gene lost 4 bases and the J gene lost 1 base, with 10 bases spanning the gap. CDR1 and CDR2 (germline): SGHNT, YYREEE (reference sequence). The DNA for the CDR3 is TGTGCCAGCAGCCCGGACAGACGCACAGATACGCAGTATTTT. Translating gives CASSPDRRTDTQYF. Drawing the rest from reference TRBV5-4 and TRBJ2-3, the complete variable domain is ETGVTQSPTHLIKTRGQQVTLRCSSQSGHNTVSWYQQALGQGPQFIFQYYREEENGRGNFPPRFSGLQFPNYSSELNVNALELDDSALYLCASSPDRRTDTQYFGPGTRLTVL.

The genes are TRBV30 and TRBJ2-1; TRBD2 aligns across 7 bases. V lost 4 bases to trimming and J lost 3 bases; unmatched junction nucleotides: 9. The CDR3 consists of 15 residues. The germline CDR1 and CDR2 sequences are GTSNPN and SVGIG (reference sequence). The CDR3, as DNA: TGTGCCTGGAATAGGCTAGCGGACAACTACAATGAGCAGTTCTTC. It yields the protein CAWNRLADNYNEQFF.

The CDR3, as DNA: TGCGCCAGCAGCGTCGGGACAGGGGTCATTAACTATGGCTACACCTTC. Its protein product is CASSVGTGVINYGYTF. This rearrangement joins TRBV5-1 to TRBJ1-2, with 10 bases matching TRBD1. V trimming: 4 bases; J trimming: 1 base; junction bases outside the gene matches: 7. The germline gives CDR1 SGHRS, CDR2 YFSETQ. The CDR3 has 16 amino acids.

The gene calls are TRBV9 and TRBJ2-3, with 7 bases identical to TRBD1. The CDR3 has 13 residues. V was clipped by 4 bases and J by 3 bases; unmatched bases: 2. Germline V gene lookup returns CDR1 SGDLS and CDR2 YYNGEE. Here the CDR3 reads CASSPTGTDTQYF. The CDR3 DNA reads TGTGCCAGCAGCCCGACAGGGACAGATACGCAGTATTTT.

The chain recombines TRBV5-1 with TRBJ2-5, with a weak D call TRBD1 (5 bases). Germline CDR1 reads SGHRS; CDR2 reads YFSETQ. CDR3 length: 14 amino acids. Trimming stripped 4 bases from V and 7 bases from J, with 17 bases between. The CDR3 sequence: CASSTGTQPGTQYF. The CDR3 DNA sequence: TGCGCCAGCAGCACAGGTACACAACCAGGGACCCAGTACTTC. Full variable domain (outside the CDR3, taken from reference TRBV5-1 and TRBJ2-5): KAGVTQTPRYLIKTRGQQVTLSCSPISGHRSVSWYQQTPGQGLQFLFEYFSETQRNKGNFPGRFSGRQFSNSRSEMNVSTLELGDSALYLCASSTGTQPGTQYFGPGTRLLVL.

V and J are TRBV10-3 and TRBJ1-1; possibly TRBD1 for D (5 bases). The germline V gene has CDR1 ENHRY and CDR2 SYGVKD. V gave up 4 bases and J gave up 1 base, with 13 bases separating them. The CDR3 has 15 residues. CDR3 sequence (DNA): TGTGCCATCAGTGGGTCCGGAACAGGGAACACTGAAGCTTTCTTT. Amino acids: CAISGSGTGNTEAFF.

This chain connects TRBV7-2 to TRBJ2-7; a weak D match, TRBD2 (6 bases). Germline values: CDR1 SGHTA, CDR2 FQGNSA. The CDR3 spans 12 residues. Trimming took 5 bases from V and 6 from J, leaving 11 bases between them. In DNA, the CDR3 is TGTGCCAGCAGCCCGGAGGGAGTCGAGCAGTACTTC. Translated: CASSPEGVEQYF.

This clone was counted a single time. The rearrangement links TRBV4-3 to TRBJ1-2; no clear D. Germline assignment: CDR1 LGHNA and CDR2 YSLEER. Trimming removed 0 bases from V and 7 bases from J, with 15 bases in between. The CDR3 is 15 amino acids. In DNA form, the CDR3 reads TGCGCCAGCAGCCAAGATCTTGAGGGTTTGAGTGGCTACACCTTC. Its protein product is CASSQDLEGLSGYTF.

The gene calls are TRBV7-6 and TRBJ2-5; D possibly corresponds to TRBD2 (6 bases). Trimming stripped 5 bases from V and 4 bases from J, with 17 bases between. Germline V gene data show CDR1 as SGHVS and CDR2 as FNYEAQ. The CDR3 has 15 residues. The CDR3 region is CASSHGGAGIETQYF. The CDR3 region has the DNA TGTGCCAGCAGCCACGGGGGAGCTGGCATAGAGACCCAGTACTTC.

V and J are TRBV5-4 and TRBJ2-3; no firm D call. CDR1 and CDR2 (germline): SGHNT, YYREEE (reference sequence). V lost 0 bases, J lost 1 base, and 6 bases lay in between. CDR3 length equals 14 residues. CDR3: CASSLVAGTDTQYF. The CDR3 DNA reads TGTGCCAGCAGCTTGGTGGCAGGCACAGATACGCAGTATTTT.

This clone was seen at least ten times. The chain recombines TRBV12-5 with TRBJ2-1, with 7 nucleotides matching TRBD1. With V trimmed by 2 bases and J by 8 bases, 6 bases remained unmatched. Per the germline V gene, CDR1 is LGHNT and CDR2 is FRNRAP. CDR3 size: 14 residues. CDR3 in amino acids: CASGLRSQGHEQFF. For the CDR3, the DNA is TGTGCTAGTGGTTTGCGATCACAGGGGCATGAGCAGTTCTTC.

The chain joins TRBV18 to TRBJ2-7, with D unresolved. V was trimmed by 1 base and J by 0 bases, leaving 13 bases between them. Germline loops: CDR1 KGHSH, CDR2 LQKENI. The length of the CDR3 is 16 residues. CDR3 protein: CASSPRLTKSSYEQYF. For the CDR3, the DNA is TGTGCCAGCTCACCACGTCTTACCAAGAGCTCCTACGAGCAGTACTTC.

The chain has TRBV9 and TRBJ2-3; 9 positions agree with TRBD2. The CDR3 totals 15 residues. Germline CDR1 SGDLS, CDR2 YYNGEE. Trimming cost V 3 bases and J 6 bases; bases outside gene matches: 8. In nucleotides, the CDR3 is TGTGCCAGCAGCGCCGCAGCGGGGGGATCGGATACGCAGTATTTT. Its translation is CASSAAAGGSDTQYF.

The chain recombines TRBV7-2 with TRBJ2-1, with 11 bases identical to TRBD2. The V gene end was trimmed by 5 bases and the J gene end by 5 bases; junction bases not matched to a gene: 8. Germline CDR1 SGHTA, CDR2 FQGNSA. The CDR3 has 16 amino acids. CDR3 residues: CASSPLRTSGHNEQFF. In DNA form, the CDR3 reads TGTGCCAGCAGCCCGCTACGGACTAGCGGGCACAATGAGCAGTTCTTC.

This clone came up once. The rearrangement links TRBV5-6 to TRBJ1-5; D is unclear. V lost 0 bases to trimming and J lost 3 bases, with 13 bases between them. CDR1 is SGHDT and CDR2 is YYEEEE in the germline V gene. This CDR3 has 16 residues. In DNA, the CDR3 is TGTGCCAGCAGCTTGGCCCGCGGGGTGACCAATCAGCCCCAGCATTTT. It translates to CASSLARGVTNQPQHF.

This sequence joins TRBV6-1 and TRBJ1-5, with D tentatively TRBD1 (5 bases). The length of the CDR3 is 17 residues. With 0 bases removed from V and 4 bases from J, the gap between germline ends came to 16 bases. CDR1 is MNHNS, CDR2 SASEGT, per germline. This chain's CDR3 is CASSEALSGLRNQPQHF. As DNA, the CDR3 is TGTGCCAGCAGTGAAGCGCTATCAGGGCTGAGGAATCAGCCCCAGCATTTT.

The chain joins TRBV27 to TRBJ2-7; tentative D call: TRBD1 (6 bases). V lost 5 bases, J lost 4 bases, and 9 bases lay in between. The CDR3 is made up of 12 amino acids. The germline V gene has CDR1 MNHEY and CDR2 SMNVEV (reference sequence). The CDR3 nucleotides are TGTGCCAGCAGTACACAGGGTTACGAGCAGTACTTC. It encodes CASSTQGYEQYF.